The 20 T cell receptor beta chains below all came from one sample that was sequenced in a study of T cells in Graves' hyperthyroidism and ophthalmopathy (dated by TCRdb to the late 2010s). Receptor libraries were prepared by multiplex PCR. TCRdb lists the instrument as Illumina HiSeq 2000. TCR beta CDR3 regions were amplified from RNA transcripts. For the first round of RT-PCR on the TCR CDR3, the HTBI primer set was used together with the Qiagen OneStep RT-PCR kit. Through fastp at Q25 and MiXCR, TCRdb rebuilt clones from the public reads, retaining in-frame beta chains. Rows merge per CDR3 protein into single entries with the most common DNA and genes. In all, the sample holds around 260,000 distinct CDR3 sequences, and around 25% of those were seen once. The ten largest clonotypes hold more than 25% of the sample. Sequencing was done on a sample of blood. These TCRs come from a man aged 35 to 55 with Graves' hyperthyroidism that later progressed to Graves' ophthalmopathy.

The table lists this clonotype with many counts. V is TRBV19 and J is TRBJ1-5, with TRBD1 as a possible D gene (6 bases). Per germline, CDR1 LNHDA and CDR2 SQIVND (reference sequence). Trimming cost V 3 bases and J 9 bases, with 12 bases left between them. The CDR3 is made up of 13 amino acids. CDR3 residues: CASSIRGQGPQHF. The CDR3 bases are TGTGCCAGTAGTATCAGGGGTCAAGGGCCCCAGCATTTT. The full variable domain, rest sourced from reference TRBV19 and TRBJ1-5, is DGGITQSPKYLFRKEGQNVTLSCEQNLNHDAMYWYRQDPGQGLRLIYYSQIVNDFQKGDIAEGYSVSREKKESFPLTVTSAQKNPTAFYLCASSIRGQGPQHFGDGTRLSIL.

This clonotype was counted many times. The V gene is TRBV10-3, the J gene TRBJ2-7; D possibly matches TRBD1 or TRBD2 (6 bases each). Per germline, CDR1 ENHRY and CDR2 SYGVKD. Trimming shortened V by 6 bases and J by 2 bases, and 17 bases separated the two germline ends. The CDR3 is made up of 15 amino acids. CDR3 sequence (DNA): TGTGCCATCAGAAACAGGGCTGGCGGGACCTACGAGCAGTACTTC. Its protein is CAIRNRAGGTYEQYF.

This clonotype was seen ten or more times. J is TRBJ1-1 and V is TRBV19; D is undetermined. Germline V gene data show CDR1 as LNHDA and CDR2 as SQIVND (reference sequence). Trimming left V 1 base short and J 10 bases short, with 16 bases between. CDR3 size: 14 residues. Here the CDR3 DNA reads TGTGCCAGTAGTATAGGTGGTGGTTCGGAGGCAGCTTTCTTT. As protein: CASSIGGGSEAAFF.

About this clonotype: It may be a read error: a sequence one base away is much more abundant. This sequence joins TRBV6-5 and TRBJ2-7, with no clear D. V lost 4 bases and J lost 5, with 6 bases in between. Germline V lookup: CDR1 MNHEY, CDR2 SVGAGI. This CDR3 region has 11 residues. The CDR3 reads CASSFRNEQYF. Here the CDR3 DNA reads TGTGCCAGCAGTTTCAGGAACGAGCAGTACTTC.

This clonotype was found many times. The V call is TRBV10-3, the J call TRBJ2-7; a possible D gene is TRBD2 (6 bases). From germline, CDR1 is ENHRY and CDR2 SYGVKD. The CDR3 contains 13 residues. Trimming shortened V by 10 bases and J by 0 bases, and 13 bases separated the two germline ends. The chain's CDR3 is CASLGLDSYEQYF. CDR3 in DNA: TGTGCCAGCTTGGGACTTGACTCCTACGAGCAGTACTTC.

This clonotype came up many times. This chain joins TRBV12-3 or TRBV12-4 and TRBJ2-5; TRBD1 agrees at 7 bases. With 8 bases clipped from V and 2 bases from J, the junction kept 5 bases outside the gene matches. The CDR3 has 13 residues. The CDR3 loop reads CASRPTGQETQYF. The CDR3 DNA follows: TGTGCCAGCCGACCGACAGGGCAAGAGACCCAGTACTTC.

Many counts were recorded for this clonotype. A read error may be the cause here, since a much bigger clone is one base away. This chain connects TRBV6-1 to TRBJ2-2, with D unresolved. This CDR3 has 14 amino acids. Germline V gene data show CDR1 as MNHNS and CDR2 as SASEGT. V was shortened by 6 bases and J by 4 bases, with 12 bases between the two germline ends. The DNA for the CDR3 is TGTGCCAGCAGGAACACCACTTTCACCGGGGAGCTGTTTTTT. This gives the protein CASRNTTFTGELFF.

This rearrangement joins TRBV12-3 or TRBV12-4 to TRBJ1-1; possible D gene TRBD1, 5 bases. V was cut by 6 bases and J by 2 bases, with 13 bases left in between. The length of the CDR3 is 14 residues. The CDR3 DNA follows: TGTGCCAGCAGGCCGGGACTCCCCAACACTGAAGCTTTCTTT. Residues: CASRPGLPNTEAFF.

This clonotype was observed many times. The gene calls are TRBV10-3 and TRBJ2-2; 14 nucleotides agree with TRBD2. Per germline, CDR1 ENHRY and CDR2 SYGVKD. Germline trimming cut 10 bases from V and 4 bases from J; bases unmatched to any gene: 8. CDR3 size: 16 residues. The DNA of the CDR3 is TGTGCCACCTCCGGGACTAGCGGGAGAGGCACCGGGGAGCTGTTTTTT. Protein sequence: CATSGTSGRGTGELFF.

This clonotype was observed many times. The rearrangement uses TRBV11-3 and TRBJ2-7; D unclear. V shed 5 bases and J shed 0 bases, with 11 bases lying between them. This CDR3 region has 14 residues. The germline V gene has CDR1 SGHNT and CDR2 YENEEA. The CDR3 here is CASSRLQSSYEQYF. The CDR3 DNA follows: TGTGCCAGCAGCCGACTCCAGAGCTCCTACGAGCAGTACTTC. Full variable domain (rest looked up from reference TRBV11-3 and TRBJ2-7): EAGVVQSPRYKIIEKKQPVAFWCNPISGHNTLYWYLQNLGQGPELLIRYENEEAVDDSQLPKDRFSAERLKGVDSTLKIQPAELGDSAVYLCASSRLQSSYEQYFGPGTRLTVT.

In its sample, this clonotype was seen many times. The V gene is TRBV18, the J gene TRBJ2-5; D perhaps matches TRBD2 (5 bases). The CDR3 is 13 residues long. V lost 2 bases, J lost 8 bases, and 12 bases lay in between. Germline V lookup: CDR1 KGHSH, CDR2 LQKENI. CDR3 nucleotides: TGTGCCAGCTCACCAGGGCGGACTCCTACCCAGTACTTC. As protein: CASSPGRTPTQYF. Combining the CDR3 with reference TRBV18 and TRBJ2-5 gives the whole variable domain NAGVMQNPRHLVRRRGQEARLRCSPMKGHSHVYWYRQLPEEGLKFMVYLQKENIIDESGMPKERFSAEFPKEGPSILRIQQVVRGDSAAYFCASSPGRTPTQYFGPGTRLLVL.

This clonotype was recorded at least ten times. This chain connects TRBV7-9 to TRBJ2-7; D is undetermined. Germline CDR1 and CDR2: SEHNR and FQNEAQ (reference sequence). V was cut by 1 base and J by 2 bases, with 15 bases left in between. This CDR3 has 16 residues. The CDR3, as DNA: TGTGCCAGCAGCTTAGAATCGAGCCCAGCCGCCTACGAGCAGTACTTC. Protein: CASSLESSPAAYEQYF.

This clonotype came up many times. This rearrangement joins TRBV3-1 to TRBJ1-2; D perhaps matches TRBD1 (5 bases). There are 15 residues in the CDR3. Germline lookup yields CDR1 LGHDT and CDR2 YNNKEL (reference sequence). V was clipped by 3 bases and J by 2 bases, with 13 bases between them. CDR3 DNA: TGTGCCAGCAGCCAGTTGGACAACCTGAACTATGGCTACACCTTC. Residues: CASSQLDNLNYGYTF.

Ten or more counts support this clonotype. The rearrangement joins TRBV6-4 to TRBJ1-2; D unclear. The CDR3 sequence is 11 residues long. V was clipped by 10 bases and J by 0 bases, with 6 bases between them. CDR1 MRHNA and CDR2 SNTAGT come from the germline V gene. CDR3: CANSANYGYTF. In DNA form, the CDR3 reads TGTGCCAACTCGGCTAACTATGGCTACACCTTC.

The chain links TRBV12-3 or TRBV12-4 to TRBJ2-5, with 11 positions matching TRBD2. J lost 4 bases, V lost 6 bases, and 7 bases had no gene match. This CDR3 comprises 15 residues. The CDR3 nucleotides are TGTGCCAGCAGGGGACTAGCGGAAAGAGGAGAGACCCAGTACTTC. Translated, it gives CASRGLAERGETQYF.

This clonotype was detected ten times or more. The genes are TRBV20-1 and TRBJ2-5; TRBD2 matches at 11 bases. V was pared by 5 bases and J by 0 bases, with 5 bases of the junction left unmatched. CDR1 is DFQATT and CDR2 is SNEGSKA in the germline V gene (reference sequence). The CDR3 loop spans 15 amino acids. CDR3 sequence reads: CSADMTSGNQETQYF. As DNA, the CDR3 is TGCAGTGCTGACATGACTAGCGGGAACCAAGAGACCCAGTACTTC.

This clonotype was counted ten times or more. The rearrangement joins TRBV7-6 to TRBJ2-5; D ambiguous. The CDR3 is made up of 12 amino acids. The V end lost 1 base, the J end lost 5 bases, and 5 bases lay between the germline ends. Germline V gives CDR1 SGHVS, CDR2 FNYEAQ. The CDR3: CASSLGTETQYF. DNA of the CDR3: TGTGCCAGCAGCTTAGGTACCGAGACCCAGTACTTC.

This clonotype came up a few times. The CDR3 here is CASSLRQGSDSWGYTF. CDR3 nucleotide sequence: TGTGCCAGCAGTTTACGGCAGGGTTCGGATTCTTGGGGCTACACCTTC. The J gene is TRBJ1-2, the V gene TRBV12-3 or TRBV12-4; TRBD1 might be the D (5 bases). CDR3 size: 16 residues. V was trimmed by 2 bases and J by 8 bases, leaving 21 bases between them.

This clonotype showed up many times. This rearrangement joins TRBV12-3 or TRBV12-4 to TRBJ1-5; 8 bases align to TRBD1. The CDR3 totals 20 residues. J gave up 5 bases and V 1 base, and 19 bases lay outside the gene matches. The CDR3 sequence: CASSLGETGQVRPRYQPQHF. In nucleotides, the CDR3 is TGTGCCAGCAGTTTAGGTGAGACGGGACAGGTAAGACCACGGTATCAGCCCCAGCATTTT.

The sample holds many counts of this clonotype. The chain uses TRBV29-1 and TRBJ1-1; maybe TRBD1 (6 bases). V shed 6 bases and J shed 3 bases, with 17 bases lying between them. The CDR3 covers 14 residues. Germline V gives CDR1 SQVTM, CDR2 ANQGSEA. CDR3 DNA sequence: TGCAGCGTCCAAACGACAGGAAGGGACACTGAAGCTTTCTTT. It translates to CSVQTTGRDTEAFF.